These 29 T cell receptor beta chains came from one sample sequenced in a study of blood T cell repertoires in COVID-19. The data were produced by immunoSEQ multiplex PCR, yet TCRdb's version contains in-frame clones alone and is incomplete. The sample shows roughly 440,000 clones, more than 70% of them seen only once. Material for sequencing was peripheral blood. The receptors shown here come from a woman aged 50 to 60 with COVID-19, enrolled during active disease.

J is TRBJ1-1 and V is TRBV6-5, with D maybe TRBD1 (6 bases). Germline CDR1 and CDR2: MNHEY and SVGAGI. There are 12 residues in the CDR3. The V and J ends lost 6 bases and 10 bases respectively, with 15 bases between them. The CDR3 loop reads CASRYSGEGAFF. The CDR3 nucleotides are TGTGCCAGCAGGTATTCAGGGGAGGGAGCTTTCTTT.

This clone was observed a few times. The chain recombines TRBV19 with TRBJ1-2; 9 bases map to TRBD1. The germline V gene has CDR1 LNHDA and CDR2 SQIVND (reference sequence). The CDR3 runs 15 residues. Unmatched junction bases numbered 8, after V lost 5 bases and J lost 4 bases. DNA for the CDR3: TGTGCCAGTAGTTTTACCGGGACAGGGCGCTATGGCTACACCTTC. Protein: CASSFTGTGRYGYTF.

Turning to this clone: Other DNA sequences in the sample encode the same CDR3. The chain links TRBV5-1 to TRBJ1-1, with a possible D match to TRBD1 (6 bases). This CDR3 contains 14 residues. Per the germline V gene, CDR1 is SGHRS and CDR2 is YFSETQ. V gave up 2 bases and J gave up 1 base, with 9 bases separating them. The CDR3, as DNA: TGCGCCAGCAGCTTAACAGGGAGGAACACTGAAGCTTTCTTT. Amino acids: CASSLTGRNTEAFF.

The chain links TRBV15 to TRBJ2-3, with 11 nucleotides matching TRBD1. Per the germline V gene, CDR1 is LNHNV and CDR2 is YYDKDF (reference sequence). The CDR3 is 14 residues long. J lost 7 bases, V lost 3 bases, and 3 bases had no gene match. The CDR3 loop reads CATSSGTGGYTQYF. The CDR3 nucleotides are TGTGCCACCAGCAGCGGGACAGGGGGTTATACGCAGTATTTT.

The rearrangement joins TRBV5-1 to TRBJ1-6; D unresolved. V was trimmed by 4 bases and J by 5 bases, leaving 10 bases between them. CDR1 SGHRS and CDR2 YFSETQ come from the germline V gene. This CDR3 comprises 14 residues. The CDR3 loop reads CASSPGDNNSPLHF. CDR3 bases: TGCGCCAGCAGCCCAGGTGATAATAATTCACCCCTCCACTTT.

The J gene is TRBJ1-4, the V gene TRBV19, with 8 bases fitting TRBD1. The CDR3 contains 15 residues. The V gene's germline CDR1 is LNHDA and CDR2 SQIVND (reference sequence). Trimming took 5 bases from V and 6 from J; bases not matched to a gene: 8. In DNA form, the CDR3 reads TGTGCCAGTAGTTCAACCGGGACAGGCCATGAAAAACTGTTTTTT. Its protein is CASSSTGTGHEKLFF.

This chain joins TRBV7-9 and TRBJ2-7; 8 bases agree with TRBD1. This CDR3 comprises 16 residues. V lost 2 bases, J lost 6 bases, and 12 bases stayed unmatched. Germline V CDR1 and CDR2: SEHNR, FQNEAQ (reference sequence). The chain's CDR3 is CASSLTDRARGIEQYF. DNA of the CDR3: TGTGCCAGCAGCTTAACGGACAGGGCCCGGGGGATCGAGCAGTACTTC.

This clone was seen only once. The rearrangement uses TRBV3-1 (or the pseudogene TRBV3-2) and TRBJ1-1; tentative D call: TRBD1 (6 bases). The CDR3 length is 11 residues. Trimming shortened V by 3 bases and J by 10 bases, and 9 bases separated the two germline ends. Germline V gene sequence: CDR1 LGHDT, CDR2 YNNKEL (reference sequence). CDR3 bases: TGTGCCAGCAGCCAGGAAGGGGGAGCTTTCTTT. Its translation: CASSQEGGAFF.

This clone appeared a single time. The J gene is TRBJ2-7, the V gene TRBV19, with D possibly being TRBD2 (6 bases). Germline CDR1 and CDR2: LNHDA and SQIVND (reference sequence). The V end was cut by 3 bases, the J end by 6 bases, with 15 bases between. This CDR3 comprises 14 residues. The CDR3 DNA is TGTGCCAGTAGTATGAGGAGGGCTCCTGGCGAGCAGTACTTC. The encoded protein is CASSMRRAPGEQYF.

This rearrangement joins TRBV4-1 to TRBJ1-5; no reliable D call. The germline V and J ends were trimmed by 4 bases and 5 bases, with 15 bases remaining between them. This CDR3 comprises 15 residues. The germline CDR1 and CDR2 sequences are MGHRA and YSYEKL. In nucleotides, the CDR3 is TGCGCCAGCAGCCTCCGGGGTCCAGAGGATCAGCCCCAGCATTTT. Its translation: CASSLRGPEDQPQHF.

The chain carries TRBV2 and TRBJ1-2; unclear D gene. Trimming left V 6 bases short and J 7 bases short, with 21 bases between. The CDR3 is 15 amino acids. The germline gives CDR1 SNHLY, CDR2 FYNNEI. CDR3 sequence reads: CASSPPSPSGSGYTF. CDR3 DNA sequence: TGTGCCAGCAGCCCCCCTAGCCCGAGCGGGAGTGGCTACACCTTC.

The V and J genes are TRBV11-2 and TRBJ1-4; D is undetermined. CDR1 is SGHAT, CDR2 FQNNGV, per germline. This CDR3 spans 14 amino acids. The V end was cut by 6 bases, the J end by 2 bases, with 10 bases between. The CDR3 sequence: CASRDYGTNEKLFF. The DNA of the CDR3 is TGTGCCAGCAGGGACTACGGGACTAATGAAAAACTGTTTTTT.

This clone was recorded once. This chain links TRBV5-1 with TRBJ2-2, with TRBD2 as a possible D gene (5 bases). Germline CDR1 is SGHRS and CDR2 is YFSETQ. The V end was cut by 3 bases, the J end by 5 bases, with 11 bases between. This CDR3 comprises 14 residues. The CDR3 loop reads CASSSDGETGELFF. CDR3 bases: TGCGCCAGCAGCTCGGACGGGGAAACCGGGGAGCTGTTTTTT.

On this clone: Other nucleotide sequences in the sample specify the same CDR3. The rearrangement joins TRBV3-1 (or the pseudogene TRBV3-2) to TRBJ1-6; D unresolved. The V gene's germline CDR1 is LGHDT and CDR2 YNNKEL (reference sequence). There are 15 residues in the CDR3. Trimming removed 1 base at V and 0 bases at J, with 4 bases between. This CDR3 is CASSQGSSYNSPLHF. The CDR3 DNA follows: TGTGCCAGCAGCCAAGGGAGCTCCTATAATTCACCCCTCCACTTT.

This clone was seen just once. The chain carries TRBV5-1 and TRBJ2-5; possibly TRBD2 for D (6 bases). The CDR3 consists of 14 residues. Trimming left V 1 base short and J 3 bases short, with 10 bases between. Per germline, CDR1 SGHRS and CDR2 YFSETQ. The CDR3 DNA reads TGCGCCAGCAGCTTGTCTGCGGGGAAAGAGACCCAGTACTTC. This translates into CASSLSAGKETQYF. The full variable domain, in which reference TRBV5-1 and TRBJ2-5 provide the parts outside the CDR3, is KAGVTQTPRYLIKTRGQQVTLSCSPISGHRSVSWYQQTPGQGLQFLFEYFSETQRNKGNFPGRFSGRQFSNSRSEMNVSTLELGDSALYLCASSLSAGKETQYFGPGTRLLVL.

This sequence joins TRBV4-1 and TRBJ1-4; 8 bases line up with TRBD1. Germline lookup yields CDR1 MGHRA and CDR2 YSYEKL. The length of the CDR3 is 14 residues. Trimming at V came to 4 bases and at J to 8 bases, leaving 6 bases not matched to a gene. The CDR3 bases are TGCGCCAGCAGCCCGCGACAGGGGCGAGAAAAACTGTTTTTT. This encodes CASSPRQGREKLFF.

This clone has only one observation. The chain joins TRBV6-5 to TRBJ2-7; the D gene is possibly TRBD1 (5 bases). This CDR3 has 15 residues. CDR1 MNHEY and CDR2 SVGAGI come from the germline V gene. Trimming removed 0 bases at V and 3 bases at J, with 12 bases between. The CDR3 sequence: CASSYSPDSLYEQYF. The CDR3 region has the DNA TGTGCCAGCAGTTACTCGCCCGACAGCCTCTACGAGCAGTACTTC.

This chain joins TRBV7-9 and TRBJ2-1, with D possibly being TRBD1 (5 bases). V lost 1 base and J 6 bases, leaving 10 bases between the germline ends. CDR1 is SEHNR, CDR2 FQNEAQ, per germline (reference sequence). The CDR3 runs 14 residues. The CDR3 spells CASSLGDSTNEQFF. The DNA of the CDR3 is TGTGCCAGCAGCTTAGGTGACAGCACCAATGAGCAGTTCTTC. Filled out from reference TRBV7-9 and TRBJ2-1, the complete variable domain reads DTGVSQNPRHKITKRGQNVTFRCDPISEHNRLYWYRQTLGQGPEFLTYFQNEAQLEKSRLLSDRFSAERPKGSFSTLEIQRTEQGDSAMYLCASSLGDSTNEQFFGPGTRLTVL.

This sequence joins TRBV5-1 and TRBJ1-2, with 7 bases identical to TRBD1. The germline V gene has CDR1 SGHRS and CDR2 YFSETQ. The CDR3 totals 14 residues. The V and J ends lost 3 bases and 8 bases, in that order; junction bases with no gene match: 10. In DNA form, the CDR3 reads TGCGCCAGCAGCTCTGGAACATACAGGGGCGGCTACACCTTC. Translation gives CASSSGTYRGGYTF.

Regarding this clone: At the DNA level, this CDR3 is encoded by other sequences in the same sample as well. This chain connects TRBV5-1 to TRBJ2-3; TRBD1 matches 8 bases. CDR1 is SGHRS, CDR2 YFSETQ, per germline. Unmatched junction bases numbered 7, after V lost 4 bases and J lost 6 bases. This CDR3 has 14 amino acids. In nucleotides, the CDR3 is TGCGCCAGCAGCCGTGGACAGGGAACCGATACGCAGTATTTT. Translation: CASSRGQGTDTQYF. Using reference TRBV5-1 and TRBJ2-3 for the parts outside the CDR3, the full variable domain is KAGVTQTPRYLIKTRGQQVTLSCSPISGHRSVSWYQQTPGQGLQFLFEYFSETQRNKGNFPGRFSGRQFSNSRSEMNVSTLELGDSALYLCASSRGQGTDTQYFGPGTRLTVL.

The V call is TRBV9, the J call TRBJ2-7; 12 nucleotides line up with TRBD2. The CDR3 has 15 residues. J lost 2 bases, V lost 0 bases, and 0 bases had no gene match. Germline CDR1 reads SGDLS; CDR2 reads YYNGEE. CDR3 DNA sequence: TGTGCCAGCAGCGTAGGGACTAGCGGGGCCTACGAGCAGTACTTC. Translation: CASSVGTSGAYEQYF.

This clone has only a few counts. V is TRBV9 and J is TRBJ1-5, with no clear D. Trimming removed 4 bases at V and 3 bases at J, with 11 bases between. The CDR3 is made up of 14 amino acids. Germline V gives CDR1 SGDLS, CDR2 YYNGEE. CDR3: CASSPTSNNQPQHF. CDR3 coding DNA: TGTGCCAGCAGCCCCACCAGTAACAATCAGCCCCAGCATTTT.

The chain recombines TRBV6-5 with TRBJ1-2; possibly TRBD1 for D (6 bases). Germline lookup yields CDR1 MNHEY and CDR2 SVGAGI. The CDR3 consists of 12 residues. The germline V and J ends were trimmed by 7 bases and 8 bases, with 14 bases remaining between them. CDR3 sequence reads: CASIGGAHGYTF. The CDR3, as DNA: TGTGCCAGCATAGGGGGGGCGCACGGCTACACCTTC.

J is TRBJ1-2 and V is TRBV28; 7 bases agree with TRBD1. From germline, CDR1 is MDHEN and CDR2 SYDVKM. Trimming removed 11 bases from V and 3 bases from J; junction bases left unmatched: 9. This CDR3 is built from 13 residues. The CDR3 reads CAASRQGYYGYTF. Here the CDR3 DNA reads TGTGCCGCCTCCCGACAGGGATACTATGGCTACACCTTC.

The chain joins TRBV5-4 to TRBJ2-3, with D perhaps matching TRBD2 (6 bases). CDR3 length equals 13 residues. Germline-derived CDR1 and CDR2 are SGHNT and YYREEE (reference sequence). V was shortened by 4 bases and J by 9 bases, with 15 bases between the two germline ends. The CDR3: CASSPSDYQTQYF. The CDR3 DNA reads TGTGCCAGCAGCCCCTCGGACTATCAAACGCAGTATTTT.

The chain joins TRBV5-1 to TRBJ2-2; 11 bases match TRBD2. The ends lost 2 bases at V and 4 bases at J; junction bases unmatched: 4. The CDR3 runs 16 residues. The germline gives CDR1 SGHRS, CDR2 YFSETQ. The CDR3 nucleotides read TGCGCCAGCAGCTTTTTAGCGGGGGGGCCCACCGGGGAGCTGTTTTTT. It specifies CASSFLAGGPTGELFF.

The chain couples TRBV2 to TRBJ2-3, with 10 bases aligning to TRBD1. Germline V gene sequence: CDR1 SNHLY, CDR2 FYNNEI. The ends lost 6 bases at V and 6 bases at J; junction bases unmatched: 6. This CDR3 is 14 amino acids long. The CDR3, as DNA: TGTGCCAGCAGATCGACAGGGGGCATGGATACGCAGTATTTT. This encodes CASRSTGGMDTQYF.

A single count supports this clone. The V call is TRBV6-2 or TRBV6-3, the J call TRBJ1-1; possibly TRBD1 for D (5 bases). CDR1 is MNHEY and CDR2 is SVGEGT in the germline V gene. The V gene lost 0 bases and the J gene lost 4 bases, with 12 bases spanning the gap. This CDR3 comprises 15 residues. The CDR3, as DNA: TGTGCCAGCAGTTACTCCAGGGAGGTCGGCACTGAAGCTTTCTTT. It translates to CASSYSREVGTEAFF.

This chain uses TRBV5-4 with TRBJ1-6; possibly TRBD1 for D (5 bases). This CDR3 contains 16 residues. Trimming shortened V by 2 bases and J by 7 bases, and 16 bases separated the two germline ends. CDR1 and CDR2 from the germline V gene are SGHNT and YYREEE (reference sequence). The CDR3 nucleotides are TGTGCCAGCAGCTTAGTAAGGTTGGGGCTCAATTCACCCCTCCACTTT. Protein sequence: CASSLVRLGLNSPLHF.